The rows below give T cell receptor beta chains drawn from one sample of a study of T cells in Graves' hyperthyroidism and ophthalmopathy. A single record per CDR3 protein comes from TCRdb applying MiXCR to the multiplex PCR reads. The data hold more than 300,000 distinct CDR3 sequences, with roughly 18% observed a single time. The sample comprised blood. These receptors originate from a man aged 18 to 29 with Graves' ophthalmopathy. The CDR3 runs from the conserved cysteine through the conserved F or W. A D gene is named only where the DNA matches it firmly. The size entry is marked missing in some rows and otherwise reads once, few, many or a size class.

16,TRBV20-1,many,TRBJ1-1,-,CSARDFSQSYNTEAFF,TGCAGTGCTAGAGACTTCTCCCAGAGCTACAACACTGAAGCTTTCTTT
14,TRBV12-3/TRBV12-4,many,TRBJ2-7,-,CASSPGTKDYEQYF,TGTGCCAGCAGTCCCGGGACGAAGGACTACGAGCAGTACTTC
14,TRBV3-1,many,TRBJ1-1,-,CASSQGTRNTEAFF,TGTGCCAGCAGCCAGGGGACACGGAACACTGAAGCTTTCTTT
19,TRBV7-8,-,TRBJ2-2,TRBD1,CASSLAAGGLPANTGELFF,TGTGCCAGCAGCTTAGCTGCAGGGGGCCTCCCAGCGAACACCGGGGAGCTGTTTTTT
14,TRBV3-1,many,TRBJ2-3,-,CASSQGLVTDTQYF,TGTGCCAGCAGCCAAGGCTTAGTCACAGATACGCAGTATTTT
13,TRBV10-1,-,TRBJ2-7,-,CASSVGRSYEQYF,TGCGCCAGCAGTGTGGGCAGGTCCTACGAGCAGTACTTC
15,TRBV6-1,many,TRBJ2-5,TRBD1,CASRASGTGVETQYF,TGTGCCAGCAGGGCCTCCGGGACAGGGGTAGAGACCCAGTACTTC
13,TRBV12-3/TRBV12-4,many,TRBJ1-4,-,CASTREGNEKLFF,TGTGCCAGCACAAGGGAGGGGAATGAAAAACTGTTTTTT
14,TRBV2,many,TRBJ2-7,-,CASSEARTLYEQYF,TGTGCCAGCAGTGAAGCACGGACACTTTACGAGCAGTACTTC
13,TRBV6-1,-,TRBJ2-7,-,CASGKDIAYEQYF,TGTGCCAGCGGCAAGGACATCGCCTACGAGCAGTACTTC
18,TRBV18,-,TRBJ2-7,TRBD2,CASSPPPPWGGPAYEQYF,TGTGCCAGCTCACCACCGCCCCCCTGGGGAGGGCCAGCCTACGAGCAGTACTTC
17,TRBV4-2,few,TRBJ1-1,TRBD1,CASSQPPGQGLNTEAFF,TGTGCCAGCAGCCAACCCCCGGGACAGGGTTTGAACACTGAAGCTTTCTTT
13,TRBV29-1,-,TRBJ1-2,-,CSVEDRSPYGYTF,TGCAGCGTTGAAGATCGGTCCCCTTATGGCTACACCTTC
13,TRBV28,many,TRBJ1-4,TRBD1,CASLGGGGEKLFF,TGTGCCAGCCTAGGGGGCGGGGGTGAAAAACTGTTTTTT
17,TRBV7-9,once,TRBJ2-3,TRBD1,CASSRTGEDTGTDTQYF,TGTGCCAGCAGCCGGACAGGGGAAGACACGGGCACAGATACGCAGTATTTT
17,TRBV12-3/TRBV12-4,-,TRBJ1-6,-,CASSPGQVLAANSPLHF,TGTGCCAGCTCACCGGGGCAGGTTTTAGCTGCGAATTCACCCCTCCACTTT
17,TRBV6-2/TRBV6-3,-,TRBJ2-7,TRBD1,CASSSFSGTGGIYEQYF,TGTGCCAGCAGTTCCTTTTCCGGGACAGGGGGAATCTACGAGCAGTACTTC
15,TRBV12-3/TRBV12-4,few,TRBJ2-1,-,CASSWRGGSYNEQFF,TGTGCCAGCAGTTGGAGGGGCGGCTCCTACAATGAGCAGTTCTTC
17,TRBV7-8,many,TRBJ1-5,TRBD1,CASSLKQGPYSNQPQHF,TGTGCCAGCAGCTTAAAACAGGGGCCTTATAGCAATCAGCCCCAGCATTTT
18,TRBV2,many,TRBJ2-3,-,CASISGPNPAGYTDAQYF,TGTGCCAGCATAAGCGGTCCTAATCCCGCGGGGTACACAGATGCGCAGTATTTT
17,TRBV5-1,-,TRBJ2-5,-,CASSLVSASAAEETQYF,TGCGCCAGCAGCTTGGTCTCGGCTAGCGCGGCAGAAGAGACCCAGTACTTC
13,TRBV11-2,many,TRBJ2-3,-,CASRGQITDTQYF,TGTGCCAGCCGCGGACAGATCACAGATACGCAGTATTTT
14,TRBV27,-,TRBJ2-5,TRBD1,CASSYGQGVGTQYF,TGTGCCAGCAGTTACGGACAGGGGGTCGGGACCCAGTACTTC
14,TRBV27,many,TRBJ2-3,-,CASTLLAGGDTQYF,TGTGCCAGCACCTTACTAGCTGGGGGTGATACGCAGTATTTT
17,TRBV12-3/TRBV12-4,many,TRBJ2-3,TRBD2,CASSGPFRAGVTDTQYF,TGTGCCAGCAGTGGCCCTTTCAGGGCGGGGGTCACAGATACGCAGTATTTT
15,TRBV27,many,TRBJ1-1,-,CASSFRGAGNTEAFF,TGTGCCAGCAGTTTCAGGGGCGCAGGAAACACTGAAGCTTTCTTT
12,TRBV7-8,-,TRBJ2-1,-,CASSSRFGEQFF,TGTGCCAGCAGCTCCCGTTTCGGTGAGCAGTTCTTC
14,TRBV29-1,-,TRBJ1-4,TRBD1,CSVGQGAINEKLFF,TGCAGCGTAGGTCAGGGGGCCATTAATGAAAAACTGTTTTTT
17,TRBV7-9,-,TRBJ1-1,-,CASSLDVYRIMNTEAFF,TGTGCCAGCAGCTTAGACGTATACAGGATTATGAACACTGAAGCTTTCTTT
15,TRBV10-1,few,TRBJ1-3,-,CASSESGSSGNTIYF,TGCGCCAGCAGTGAGTCGGGCAGCTCTGGAAACACCATATATTTT
13,TRBV7-2,many,TRBJ2-1,TRBD1,CASSLEGQGRQFF,TGTGCCAGCAGCTTAGAGGGACAGGGGAGGCAGTTCTTC
14,TRBV18,many,TRBJ2-3,-,CASSPPGSRDTQYF,TGTGCCAGCTCGCCTCCTGGGTCCCGAGATACGCAGTATTTT
14,TRBV3-1,few,TRBJ2-1,-,CASSPEPSKYEQFF,TGTGCCAGCAGCCCGGAGCCTAGTAAGTATGAGCAGTTCTTC
14,TRBV9,many,TRBJ2-7,-,CASSSEVAAYEQYF,TGTGCCAGCAGCTCCGAGGTGGCAGCCTACGAGCAGTACTTC
15,TRBV24-1,few,TRBJ2-1,TRBD2,CATSVGGGPYNEQFF,TGTGCCACCAGTGTGGGCGGGGGGCCTTACAATGAGCAGTTCTTC
14,TRBV7-3,many,TRBJ2-1,-,CASSLNGLYNEQFF,TGTGCCAGCAGCTTAAACGGCCTTTACAATGAGCAGTTCTTC
14,TRBV6-1,many,TRBJ2-1,-,CASSYTPTGYEQFF,TGTGCCAGCAGTTACACTCCGACCGGGTATGAGCAGTTCTTC
13,TRBV5-6,-,TRBJ2-7,-,CASSFVGSYEQYF,TGTGCCAGCAGCTTCGTGGGCTCCTACGAGCAGTACTTC
17,TRBV6-2/TRBV6-3,many,TRBJ2-1,TRBD2,CASSYTETSGVYNEQFF,TGTGCCAGCAGTTACACCGAAACTAGCGGGGTTTACAATGAGCAGTTCTTC
12,TRBV2,-,TRBJ2-3,-,CASERTADTQYF,TGTGCCAGCGAGAGGACAGCAGATACGCAGTATTTT
13,TRBV6-1,many,TRBJ1-2,-,CASRGTARGGYTF,TGTGCCAGCAGGGGGACCGCTAGAGGTGGCTACACCTTC
14,TRBV27,many,TRBJ1-1,TRBD1,CASSLVGQMNEAFF,TGTGCCAGCAGTTTAGTGGGACAGATGAATGAAGCTTTCTTT
16,TRBV5-1,few,TRBJ2-7,-,CASSLVSEAGTYEQYF,TGCGCCAGCAGCTTGGTGTCCGAGGCCGGAACCTACGAGCAGTACTTC
15,TRBV15,many,TRBJ2-5,TRBD1,CATSTRRTGEETQYF,TGTGCCACCAGCACGAGACGGACAGGGGAAGAGACCCAGTACTTC